Listed below are T cell receptor beta chains from one sample, sequenced in a study of human T cells and chemical hapten exposure. In TCRdb, the 5' RACE reads were re-called with MiXCR into one record per CDR3 protein. Here the sample spans tens of thousands of distinct CDR3 sequences, less than 9.5% being singletons. These receptors were taken from a male donor in good health. CDR3s include the opening cysteine and the closing phenylalanine or tryptophan. The order of the fields is V gene, CDR3 length, CDR3 protein.

V: TRBV6-4; length: 14; CDR3: CASSEKDSNTEAFF
V: TRBV7-9; length: 17; CDR3: CASSPGTGAIRDYGYTF
V: TRBV10-3; length: 13; CDR3: CAISQGENTEAFF
V: TRBV6-1; length: 14; CDR3: CASSPSGGVEKLFF
V: TRBV4-1; length: 18; CDR3: CASSQKTIRGGMAYEQYF
V: TRBV6-1; length: 15; CDR3: CASRPTGRNTDTQYF
V: TRBV29-1; length: 14; CDR3: CSVGLAGATDTQYF
V: TRBV2; length: 14; CDR3: CASSERSHADTQYF
V: TRBV12-3/TRBV12-4; length: 18; CDR3: CASRRVERGLANTGELFF
V: TRBV24-1; length: 13; CDR3: CATSDPPGLLQYF
V: TRBV6-6; length: 15; CDR3: CASRERGVRVGEQFF
V: TRBV20-1; length: 13; CDR3: CSARLDRVAEAFF
V: TRBV10-3; length: 14; CDR3: CAISFVPGANEQFF
V: TRBV4-3; length: 18; CDR3: CASSQERGQGAGNSPLHF
V: TRBV2; length: 13; CDR3: CASTSDEQTEAFF
V: TRBV4-3; length: 16; CDR3: CASSQRYRDSNQPQHF
V: TRBV20-1; length: 14; CDR3: CSARVRQGAEEQYF
V: TRBV11-1; length: 15; CDR3: CASGSGREIVGEQFF
V: TRBV5-1; length: 15; CDR3: CASSLGTSSFETQYF
V: TRBV25-1; length: 12; CDR3: CASSGPARGYTF
V: TRBV12-3/TRBV12-4; length: 14; CDR3: CASRGLAGEYEQFF
V: TRBV2; length: 14; CDR3: CASSEWDSAHEQYF
V: TRBV29-1; length: 13; CDR3: CSVVQGVDQPQHF
V: TRBV12-5; length: 14; CDR3: CASGTPGTNYGDTF
V: TRBV7-2; length: 14; CDR3: CASSLADGNYGYTF
V: TRBV12-3/TRBV12-4; length: 14; CDR3: CASSLPGVNTEAFF
V: TRBV5-1; length: 16; CDR3: CASSLGQGTAKTEAFF
V: TRBV10-3; length: 17; CDR3: CAISEWDEGSGANVLTF
V: TRBV20-1; length: 14; CDR3: CSARDRGRNTEAFF
V: TRBV6-6; length: 17; CDR3: CASSYSRGGDGTGELFF
V: TRBV7-9; length: 18; CDR3: CASSLPGTSMSGANVLTF
V: TRBV5-4; length: 17; CDR3: CASSSRDSVSGANVLTF
V: TRBV7-6; length: 14; CDR3: CASSIYGTQETQYF
V: TRBV7-2; length: 15; CDR3: CASSLGGSGNTEAFF
V: TRBV11-2; length: 13; CDR3: CASSPPYPGELFF
V: TRBV6-5; length: 16; CDR3: CASSYSIGEGNQPQHF
V: TRBV5-4; length: 15; CDR3: CASSPGHTNTGELFF
V: TRBV7-2; length: 15; CDR3: CASRAGQGRGNTIYF
V: TRBV4-3; length: 16; CDR3: CASSQEGTGRDYGYTF
V: TRBV4-3; length: 18; CDR3: CASSQDAGQGSVYYEQYF
V: TRBV12-3/TRBV12-4; length: 14; CDR3: CATRAGGSGNTIYF
V: TRBV12-3/TRBV12-4; length: 13; CDR3: CASSFLGEETQYF
V: TRBV29-1; length: 12; CDR3: CSVAGLAGSLVF
V: TRBV29-1; length: 14; CDR3: CSVEVPGGGETQYF
V: TRBV12-3/TRBV12-4; length: 13; CDR3: CASSPTRTKEAFF
V: TRBV7-3; length: 12; CDR3: CASSLQGYEQFF
V: TRBV9; length: 17; CDR3: CASSVDPAGTTYNEQFF
V: TRBV11-2; length: 18; CDR3: CASSLGLAGAKLRDTQYF
V: TRBV15; length: 16; CDR3: CATSRVGTGAGNTIYF
V: TRBV6-5; length: 14; CDR3: CASGPGQGGQPQHF
V: TRBV6-1; length: 16; CDR3: CASSALTGYSTDTQYF
V: TRBV7-6; length: 15; CDR3: CASSTPGQSQNEQFF
V: TRBV7-9; length: 13; CDR3: CAKQGARTGELFF
V: TRBV7-9; length: 14; CDR3: CASSIKTGGNEQYF
V: TRBV7-9; length: 14; CDR3: CASSPLALLTEAFF
V: TRBV20-1; length: 14; CDR3: CSARGDREQHTQYF
V: TRBV6-2/TRBV6-3; length: 19; CDR3: CASSLHPRPALQGVYEQYF
V: TRBV6-1; length: 18; CDR3: CASRPRDTYAYSNQPQHF
V: TRBV2; length: 15; CDR3: CASSEAATHNQPQHF